The clone carrying this T cell receptor beta chain occurred a few times. The CDR3 is 13 amino acids. V shed 5 bases and J shed 5 bases, with 11 bases lying between them. Germline CDR1 reads SGHTA; CDR2 reads FQGNSA. A sample-barcoded 5' primer and a J-beta primer mix were used in a second PCR of about 7 to 12 cycles. Carrying 12 random nucleotides, a template-switch adaptor labeled each individual cDNA molecule. TCRdb re-called the 5' RACE reads with MiXCR, one entry per CDR3 protein. The sample yields about 1.4 million distinct CDR3 sequences, approximately 59% seen once. The entry originates in a study of blood T cells in healthy people across ages.

This TCR was sampled from a man aged 18 to 29 in good health. The V gene is TRBV7-2, the J gene TRBJ2-3; unclear D gene. Sequencing was done on a sample of blood. CDR3 coding DNA: TGTGCCAGCAGCCTCAGGTTTCAAGATACGCAGTATTTT. This codes for CASSLRFQDTQYF.